Listed here are 16 T cell receptor beta chains from one sample, sequenced in a study of T cell changes during pregnancy in multiple sclerosis. Assay: immunoSEQ multiplex PCR; the TCRdb copy retains only in-frame clones and omits some. Of roughly 100,000 clones listed, about 90% are singletons. The sequenced sample was peripheral blood, obtained after pregnancy. The receptors come from a female donor with multiple sclerosis, enrolled in a pregnancy study.

The CDR3 coding sequence is TGTGCCAGCAGCTTATTCCCGGAGGGCCGGATCGAGCAGTTCTTC. Its translation: CASSLFPEGRIEQFF. V is TRBV7-8 and J is TRBJ2-1; D might be TRBD2 (6 bases). Germline V gene lookup returns CDR1 SGHVS and CDR2 FQNEAQ. V was cut by 2 bases and J by 10 bases, with 18 bases left in between. This CDR3 spans 15 amino acids.

The chain employs TRBV2 and TRBJ1-1; D unclear. The V gene's germline CDR1 is SNHLY and CDR2 FYNNEI. Between the trimmed V and J ends, which lost 5 bases and 8 bases, there was a span of 12 bases. The CDR3 consists of 12 residues. The CDR3 spells CASSISGPEAFF. As DNA, the CDR3 is TGTGCCAGCAGTATTAGTGGTCCAGAAGCTTTCTTT.

The rearrangement joins TRBV18 to TRBJ1-4; maybe TRBD1 (6 bases). The germline V gene encodes CDR1 KGHSH and CDR2 LQKENI. The CDR3 extends over 14 amino acids. V was shortened by 2 bases and J by 5 bases, with 9 bases between the two germline ends. CDR3 DNA sequence: TGTGCCAGCTCACCAGGGGGCGACAATGAAAAACTGTTTTTT. Its translation is CASSPGGDNEKLFF.

J is TRBJ1-1 and V is TRBV19; TRBD1 matches 12 bases. The CDR3 length is 18 residues. The V gene's germline CDR1 is LNHDA and CDR2 SQIVND (reference sequence). The V gene end was trimmed by 1 base and the J gene end by 4 bases; junction bases not matched to a gene: 10. The CDR3 DNA sequence: TGTGCCAGTAGTATAGGTTTGGGACAGGGGGCGAGCGTCACTGAAGCTTTCTTT. This encodes CASSIGLGQGASVTEAFF.

The chain is built from TRBV11-2 and TRBJ2-5; D gene unclear. The CDR3 is made up of 13 amino acids. The V end lost 1 base, the J end lost 5 bases, and 8 bases lay between the germline ends. Germline V CDR1 and CDR2: SGHAT, FQNNGV. The CDR3 is CASSLGAQETQYF. The CDR3 DNA is TGTGCCAGCAGCTTAGGTGCCCAGGAGACCCAGTACTTC.

This clone appeared a single time. V gene TRBV6-6 combines with J gene TRBJ2-1, with 11 bases identical to TRBD2. With 4 bases clipped from V and 4 bases from J, the junction kept 6 bases outside the gene matches. CDR3 length: 16 amino acids. In germline, CDR1 is MNHNY, CDR2 SVGAGI (reference sequence). Here the CDR3 DNA reads TGTGCCAGCAGTTTCCCCGGGACTAGCGGATACAATGAGCAGTTCTTC. Amino acid sequence: CASSFPGTSGYNEQFF.

This chain joins TRBV10-3 and TRBJ2-1, with 9 bases fitting TRBD1. The germline V gene has CDR1 ENHRY and CDR2 SYGVKD. After removal of 9 bases from V and 6 bases from J, the junction contained 9 bases not matched to a gene. This CDR3 spans 14 amino acids. Here the CDR3 reads CAISTGTGFNEQFF. The DNA of the CDR3 is TGTGCCATATCGACCGGGACAGGGTTCAATGAGCAGTTCTTC.

The chain combines TRBV6-1 with TRBJ2-7; D unclear. The CDR3 contains 15 residues. With 6 bases removed from V and 2 bases from J, the gap between germline ends came to 17 bases. Per germline, CDR1 MNHNS and CDR2 SASEGT. CDR3 DNA: TGTGCCAGCAGCCCCGGAGCCTTTCAAACCTACGAGCAGTACTTC. This gives the protein CASSPGAFQTYEQYF.

V usage is TRBV25-1 and J usage is TRBJ2-7; 8 positions agree with TRBD2. CDR1 and CDR2 from the germline V gene are MGHDK and SYGVNS. CDR3 length: 17 amino acids. J was trimmed by 0 bases and V by 5 bases; bases with no gene match: 12. The CDR3 loop is CASSKTSSSGYSYEQYF. The CDR3 DNA follows: TGTGCCAGCAGTAAAACCTCCTCTAGCGGGTACTCCTACGAGCAGTACTTC.

The chain employs TRBV4-2 and TRBJ1-1, with a tentative D call TRBD1 (5 bases). V lost 8 bases and J lost 3, with 13 bases in between. The CDR3 is made up of 13 amino acids. Germline V gene data show CDR1 as LGHNA and CDR2 as YNFKEQ. CDR3 coding DNA: TGTGCCAGCGGGTGGACGGGGGACACTGAAGCTTTCTTT. It codes for CASGWTGDTEAFF.

As for this clone: The junction shows a germline mismatch at one end, possibly a read error. The genes are TRBV2 and TRBJ1-1, with no clear D. This CDR3 is built from 14 residues. Per germline, CDR1 SNHLY and CDR2 FYNNEI. CDR3 sequence reads: CASAITEMNIEAFF. The CDR3 nucleotides read TGTGCCAGCGCCATCACAGAGATGAACATTGAAGCTTTCTTT.

The V and J genes are TRBV19 and TRBJ2-1, with 7 nucleotides matching TRBD1. CDR3 size: 13 residues. The germline CDR1 and CDR2 sequences are LNHDA and SQIVND (reference sequence). V trimming: 3 bases; J trimming: 8 bases; junction bases outside the gene matches: 4. The CDR3: CASSMGQLDEQFF. CDR3 DNA sequence: TGTGCCAGTAGTATGGGACAGCTTGATGAGCAGTTCTTC.

This rearrangement joins TRBV6-1 to TRBJ1-2; TRBD1 aligns across 9 bases. The J segment lost 5 bases and the V segment lost 7 bases, leaving 8 bases of the junction unmatched. Germline V CDR1 and CDR2: MNHNS, SASEGT. This CDR3 comprises 14 residues. The CDR3 spells CASTGTGKMYGYTF. CDR3 coding DNA: TGTGCCAGCACTGGGACAGGGAAGATGTATGGCTACACCTTC.

This chain connects TRBV27 to TRBJ1-2; D is perhaps TRBD1 (5 bases). With 5 bases removed from V and 0 bases from J, the gap between germline ends came to 13 bases. The CDR3 consists of 15 residues. Germline CDR1 reads MNHEY; CDR2 reads SMNVEV (reference sequence). CDR3 sequence reads: CASSLVGGTNYGYTF. The CDR3 DNA reads as TGTGCCAGCAGTCTCGTGGGGGGGACTAACTATGGCTACACCTTC.

The chain combines TRBV6-5 with TRBJ2-7; 7 bases line up with TRBD2. This CDR3 has 13 amino acids. The germline V gene has CDR1 MNHEY and CDR2 SVGAGI. The V and J ends lost 4 bases and 7 bases, in that order; junction bases with no gene match: 7. The CDR3 loop reads CASSSLGGVEQYF. The CDR3 DNA is TGTGCCAGCAGTTCCCTTGGGGGGGTAGAGCAGTACTTC.

A few counts support this clone. The rearrangement joins TRBV4-1 to TRBJ1-1, with a tentative D call TRBD1 (6 bases). CDR3 length: 14 amino acids. The germline CDR1 and CDR2 sequences are MGHRA and YSYEKL. V was cut by 4 bases and J by 0 bases, with 9 bases left in between. The CDR3 DNA reads TGCGCCAGCAGCCGTGGACAGTTGAACACTGAAGCTTTCTTT. It is translated as CASSRGQLNTEAFF.